This T cell receptor (beta chain) is drawn from a study of persistence of HIV-infected CD4 T cells. Findings of the study overall: CMV- and Gag-responding cells had lower TCRbeta richness than CD3/CD28-responding cells. Antigen-responding cells were enriched for degenerate expanded CDR3beta sequences.

Sequencing used immunoSEQ version 4 in survey mode. Using immunoSEQ multiplex PCR, the repertoire was profiled, and TCRdb retains in-frame clones only, with some absent. Seen here are about 64,000 clones, 65% to 75% observed once, and the top ten hold 1.5% to 2%. Details on this clone: Its specificity is not known.

V was pared by 6 bases and J by 0 bases, with 8 bases of the junction left unmatched. There are 16 residues in the CDR3. Germline CDR1 and CDR2: SGHRS and YFSETQ. Overlapping HIV-1 Gag 15-mer peptides at roughly 1 ug per peptide per mL were used. Sorted nonresponding memory CD4+ T cells were CD40L-negative, CD69-negative, CD45RO-high. Donors had CD4+ T cell counts above 400 cells/uL and were CMV-seropositive. The material sequenced was CD4+ T cells sorted from PBMCs after 18-hour stimulation, taken from a patient who received antiretroviral therapy. This receptor was identified in an adult man with HIV who was CMV-seropositive. The chain links TRBV5-1 to TRBJ2-3; 9 bases are a match to TRBD1. In DNA, the CDR3 is TGCGCCAGCAAAACAGGGGGCCTGACTAGCACAGATACGCAGTATTTT. Amino acids: CASKTGGLTSTDTQYF. The variable domain in full, with the rest retrieved from reference TRBV5-1 and TRBJ2-3, is KAGVTQTPRYLIKTRGQQVTLSCSPISGHRSVSWYQQTPGQGLQFLFEYFSETQRNKGNFPGRFSGRQFSNSRSEMNVSTLELGDSALYLCASKTGGLTSTDTQYFGPGTRLTVL.